Shown below are 29 T cell receptor beta chains from a single sample sequenced in a study of blood T cell repertoires in COVID-19 (TCRdb year 2020). Library preparation used the immunoSEQ multiplex PCR assay. This immuneACCESS table, as held by TCRdb, lists in-frame sequences with V and J called but not all clones. Of the missing ones, under half trace to an unresolved V gene in checked studies; the others have no known cause. The sample includes roughly 60,000 clones, with approximately 86% observed a single time. Approximately 0.99% of the sample is held by the ten biggest clonotypes. The sequenced material came from peripheral blood. These receptors were taken from a man aged 65-85 years with acute or convalescent COVID-19.

V is TRBV2 and J is TRBJ2-3, with D maybe TRBD1 (6 bases). Deletions cut 11 bases from V and 8 bases from J, with 23 bases between. The CDR3 consists of 14 residues. CDR1 is SNHLY, CDR2 FYNNEI, per germline. The CDR3 protein is CAGRTVTMVGTQYF. CDR3 DNA sequence: TGTGCCGGGCGGACAGTCACAATGGTGGGTACGCAGTATTTT.

The chain employs TRBV11-3 and TRBJ2-7; D call uncertain. The CDR3 sequence is 17 residues long. CDR1 is SGHNT and CDR2 is YENEEA in the germline V gene. V gave up 11 bases and J gave up 5 bases, with 31 bases separating them. The CDR3 DNA sequence: TGTGCCTCCTACAGTCCTAAATCCCCCCTACGGTCTGACGAGCAGTACTTC. Translated: CASYSPKSPLRSDEQYF. The full variable domain, rest sourced from reference TRBV11-3 and TRBJ2-7, is EAGVVQSPRYKIIEKKQPVAFWCNPISGHNTLYWYLQNLGQGPELLIRYENEEAVDDSQLPKDRFSAERLKGVDSTLKIQPAELGDSAVYLCASYSPKSPLRSDEQYFGPGTRLTVT.

The V gene is TRBV27, the J gene TRBJ1-1, with no clear D. Germline loops: CDR1 MNHEY, CDR2 SMNVEV (reference sequence). CDR3 length equals 12 residues. Trimming pared 8 bases from V and 5 bases from J, leaving 12 bases between. CDR3 in amino acids: CASGEGGTEAFF. The CDR3 DNA reads TGTGCCAGCGGAGAAGGCGGGACTGAAGCTTTCTTT.

This clone appeared once. The gene calls are TRBV5-1 and TRBJ1-6; D uncertain. Trimming removed 4 bases from V and 7 bases from J, with 9 bases in between. Per germline, CDR1 SGHRS and CDR2 YFSETQ. The CDR3 spans 13 residues. This CDR3 is CASSPGLNSPLHF. The CDR3 DNA sequence: TGCGCCAGCAGCCCTGGGCTAAATTCACCCCTCCACTTT.

The chain employs TRBV9 and TRBJ2-6, with D perhaps TRBD1 (6 bases). In germline, CDR1 is SGDLS, CDR2 YYNGEE. Trimming pared 0 bases from V and 0 bases from J, leaving 13 bases between. This CDR3 has 18 amino acids. Here the CDR3 reads CASSVGQAGPSGANVLTF. The DNA of the CDR3 is TGTGCCAGCAGCGTAGGACAGGCGGGTCCCTCTGGGGCCAACGTCCTGACTTTC.

This clone occurred a few times. One junction end disagrees with the germline gene, perhaps due to a read error. The chain carries TRBV28 and TRBJ2-7, with 7 bases matching TRBD1. This CDR3 has 12 residues. Germline V gives CDR1 MDHEN, CDR2 SYDVKM. The CDR3: CACRDSSYEQYF. Here the CDR3 DNA reads TGTGCCTGCAGGGACAGCTCCTACGAGCAGTACTTC.

The chain has TRBV7-2 and TRBJ1-2; 7 bases are shared with TRBD1. J was trimmed by 8 bases and V by 6 bases; bases with no gene match: 3. CDR3 length equals 11 residues. Germline lookup yields CDR1 SGHTA and CDR2 FQGNSA. The CDR3 sequence is CASSRGGGYTF. CDR3 sequence (DNA): TGTGCCAGCAGTCGAGGGGGCGGCTACACCTTC.

The J gene is TRBJ2-7, the V gene TRBV29-1; 13 positions match TRBD2. V lost 7 bases and J lost 5; bases outside the gene matches: 5. The CDR3 has 13 residues. Per germline, CDR1 SQVTM and CDR2 ANQGSEA. This CDR3 is CSGGTSGTNEQYF. CDR3 DNA: TGCAGCGGAGGGACTAGCGGGACGAACGAGCAGTACTTC.

The chain joins TRBV5-1 to TRBJ2-3, with 12 bases identical to TRBD1. Germline trimming cut 0 bases from V and 4 bases from J; bases unmatched to any gene: 6. The V gene's germline CDR1 is SGHRS and CDR2 YFSETQ. The CDR3 is made up of 17 amino acids. CDR3 amino acids: CASSLDLGTGGADTQYF. CDR3 nucleotide sequence: TGCGCCAGCAGCTTGGATCTTGGGACAGGGGGCGCAGATACGCAGTATTTT.

V is TRBV5-1 and J is TRBJ2-6; TRBD1 aligns across 12 bases. J gave up 3 bases and V 2 bases, and 6 bases lay outside the gene matches. The CDR3 sequence is 18 residues long. Looked up from germline, CDR1 is SGHRS and CDR2 is YFSETQ. CDR3 in DNA: TGCGCCAGCAGCTTCGGGGGACAGGGGGCGCTTGGGGCCAACGTCCTGACTTTC. It yields the protein CASSFGGQGALGANVLTF.

This chain links TRBV28 with TRBJ2-5; 7 positions match TRBD1. J was trimmed by 4 bases and V by 5 bases; bases with no gene match: 7. Germline CDR1 reads MDHEN; CDR2 reads SYDVKM. The length of the CDR3 is 14 residues. The CDR3: CASSRSGGPETQYF. The CDR3 DNA is TGTGCCAGCAGTCGCTCAGGGGGTCCAGAGACCCAGTACTTC.

V gene TRBV14 combines with J gene TRBJ1-2; D is perhaps TRBD1 (5 bases). Trimming pared 10 bases from V and 8 bases from J, leaving 20 bases between. CDR3 length equals 13 residues. The germline V gene has CDR1 SGHDN and CDR2 FVKESK. The DNA of the CDR3 is TGTGCCAACGCCGCCGGGGGAAGGGGAGGCTACACCTTC. Translation: CANAAGGRGGYTF.

The V and J genes are TRBV6-5 and TRBJ1-5; D perhaps matches TRBD1 (6 bases). With 8 bases removed from V and 4 bases from J, the gap between germline ends came to 18 bases. The CDR3 totals 15 residues. Germline assignment: CDR1 MNHEY and CDR2 SVGAGI. CDR3 amino acids: CASGLQGLHNQPQHF. In DNA, the CDR3 is TGTGCCAGCGGGTTACAGGGCCTCCATAATCAGCCCCAGCATTTT.

The V call is TRBV19, the J call TRBJ1-5, with D possibly TRBD1 on 6 matching bases. The CDR3 sequence is 15 residues long. V lost 3 bases to trimming and J lost 3 bases, with 12 bases between them. Germline-derived CDR1 and CDR2 are LNHDA and SQIVND (reference sequence). The CDR3 loop reads CASSISPGANQPQHF. CDR3 sequence (DNA): TGTGCCAGTAGTATTTCCCCAGGGGCCAATCAGCCCCAGCATTTT.

V gene TRBV18 combines with J gene TRBJ1-2, with D possibly TRBD1 on 5 matching bases. V was pared by 6 bases and J by 5 bases, with 13 bases between. Germline values: CDR1 KGHSH, CDR2 LQKENI. This CDR3 has 13 residues. CDR3 nucleotide sequence: TGTGCCAGCTCCCAACAGGACGGGTATGGCTACACCTTC. Translated: CASSQQDGYGYTF.

The V and J genes are TRBV6-2 or TRBV6-3 and TRBJ1-5; D is ambiguous. V gave up 4 bases and J gave up 4 bases, with 5 bases separating them. The CDR3 covers 12 residues. Germline values: CDR1 MNHEY, CDR2 SVGEGT. The CDR3 loop is CASSSVNQPQHF. For the CDR3, the DNA is TGTGCCAGCAGTTCTGTAAATCAGCCCCAGCATTTT.

This clone has only a few counts. The genes are TRBV11-1 and TRBJ2-1; 7 nucleotides match TRBD1. The trim removed 2 bases at V and 12 bases at J, leaving 4 bases unmatched. The CDR3 is 12 amino acids. Germline assignment: CDR1 SGHAT and CDR2 FQDESV (reference sequence). The CDR3 is CASSLPSGGQFF. The CDR3 DNA is TGTGCCAGCAGCTTACCGTCAGGGGGGCAGTTCTTC.

V usage is TRBV6-5 and J usage is TRBJ2-6; D is undetermined. The germline gives CDR1 MNHEY, CDR2 SVGAGI. Trimming removed 6 bases at V and 2 bases at J, with 5 bases between. The CDR3 spans 13 residues. As DNA, the CDR3 is TGTGCCAGCAGGTTTACTGGGGCCAACGTCCTGACTTTC. Protein sequence: CASRFTGANVLTF.

This chain uses TRBV5-4 with TRBJ2-1, with 8 bases matching TRBD1. This CDR3 has 12 amino acids. V lost 0 bases, J lost 14 bases, and 4 bases stayed unmatched. The germline V gene has CDR1 SGHNT and CDR2 YYREEE (reference sequence). The CDR3 here is CASSLVQGVEFF. The CDR3 DNA follows: TGTGCCAGCAGCTTGGTACAGGGGGTTGAGTTCTTC.

V usage is TRBV9 and J usage is TRBJ1-1; D is unresolved. Trimming left V 1 base short and J 5 bases short, with 15 bases between. Germline assignment: CDR1 SGDLS and CDR2 YYNGEE. This CDR3 region has 15 residues. CDR3 loop: CASSVSPSGGTEAFF. For the CDR3, the DNA is TGTGCCAGCAGCGTATCCCCCTCTGGCGGGACTGAAGCTTTCTTT.

The J gene is TRBJ2-7, the V gene TRBV11-3; a weak D match, TRBD1 (7 bases). Germline-derived CDR1 and CDR2 are SGHNT and YENEEA. The ends were cut back, 1 base at V and 5 bases at J, with 15 bases in the middle. CDR3 length: 15 residues. The CDR3 is CASSLGRGEFNEQYF. The DNA for the CDR3 is TGTGCCAGCAGCTTAGGCAGGGGGGAGTTCAACGAGCAGTACTTC.

The chain employs TRBV25-1 and TRBJ1-2; the D is unclear. Trimming stripped 3 bases from V and 8 bases from J, with 13 bases between. CDR1 is MGHDK and CDR2 is SYGVNS in the germline V gene. The CDR3 sequence is 13 residues long. CDR3 in DNA: TGTGCCAGCAGTGAGGCGGGGATGGGGGGCTACACCTTC. It is translated as CASSEAGMGGYTF.

The rearrangement uses TRBV10-2 and TRBJ1-1; the D gene is possibly TRBD1 (5 bases). The CDR3 extends over 12 amino acids. V lost 3 bases, J lost 4 bases, and 6 bases lay in between. The germline V gene encodes CDR1 WSHSY and CDR2 SAAADI. The CDR3 nucleotides read TGCGCCAGCAGTGAAAGGGGCACTGAAGCTTTCTTT. Its protein product is CASSERGTEAFF.

The V gene is TRBV19, the J gene TRBJ2-2; 9 nucleotides agree with TRBD2. Trimming took 3 bases from V and 7 from J; bases not matched to a gene: 12. Germline lookup yields CDR1 LNHDA and CDR2 SQIVND (reference sequence). The CDR3 spans 17 residues. The CDR3 here is CASSMGRLAEEVGELFF. CDR3 DNA sequence: TGTGCCAGTAGTATGGGCCGACTAGCGGAGGAGGTCGGGGAGCTGTTTTTT.

The chain links TRBV2 to TRBJ2-7; perhaps TRBD1 as D (8 bases). The germline gives CDR1 SNHLY, CDR2 FYNNEI. The ends were cut back, 6 bases at V and 3 bases at J, with 15 bases in the middle. There are 14 residues in the CDR3. The CDR3 spells CASRRTGTIYEQYF. CDR3 nucleotides: TGTGCCAGCAGACGGACAGGGACTATCTACGAGCAGTACTTC.

The chain joins TRBV10-1 to TRBJ2-4, with a possible D match to TRBD2 (6 bases). V lost 0 bases, J lost 6 bases, and 9 bases lay in between. The CDR3 loop spans 14 amino acids. Germline-derived CDR1 and CDR2 are WNHNN and SYGVQD (reference sequence). The CDR3 spells CASSESNGGNIQYF. For the CDR3, the DNA is TGCGCCAGCAGTGAGTCGAACGGGGGAAACATTCAGTACTTC.

This clone has just one count. The chain links TRBV6-2 or TRBV6-3 to TRBJ1-5; D ambiguous. CDR3 length equals 14 residues. Germline CDR1 and CDR2: MNHEY and SVGEGT. V was trimmed by 2 bases and J by 2 bases, leaving 7 bases between them. The CDR3 nucleotides read TGTGCCAGCAGTTACCGCGGGGGCAATCAGCCCCAGCATTTT. It specifies CASSYRGGNQPQHF.

The CDR3 nucleotides are TGCGCCAGCAGCCAAGCGCTCCCGGGACTAGCGGGAGAGAGATCCTACGAGCAGTACTTC. It is translated as CASSQALPGLAGERSYEQYF. The V gene is TRBV4-1, the J gene TRBJ2-7; TRBD2 agrees at 14 bases. V lost 1 base and J lost 1; bases outside the gene matches: 12. This CDR3 comprises 20 residues. Germline lookup yields CDR1 MGHRA and CDR2 YSYEKL.

J is TRBJ2-5 and V is TRBV7-9; the match to TRBD1 covers 8 bases. J lost 4 bases, V lost 5 bases, and 3 bases had no gene match. In germline, CDR1 is SEHNR, CDR2 FQNEAQ (reference sequence). The CDR3 contains 13 residues. CDR3 DNA: TGTGCCAGCAGCAAGGACAGGGTAGAGACCCAGTACTTC. It encodes CASSKDRVETQYF.